This TCR beta chain appears in the sequencing data of a study of cytotoxic CD8 clonotypes in ibrutinib-treated CLL. Overall study findings and caveats: Clonality grew at ibrutinib response; at progression, it decreased back toward baseline. Baseline values of clonality outstripped age-matched healthy donors and followed circulating CD8+ T-cell counts. Once treatment began, public clonotypes, which were uncommon, contracted or stayed stable.

About this clone itself: Its cognate antigen is unknown.

Target depth was 1 in 200,000 to 1 in 1 million T cells, about 10x per clonotype. TCRdb's table, derived via immunoSEQ multiplex PCR, lists solely in-frame clones and lacks some. The table records roughly 180,000 clones, roughly 80% of them present only once. Per germline, CDR1 SGHTA and CDR2 FQGNSA. CDR3 length: 15 residues. V lost 5 bases to trimming and J lost 5 bases; unmatched junction nucleotides: 10. This receptor was obtained from a human donor with chronic lymphocytic leukemia. The chain couples TRBV7-2 to TRBJ2-3, with TRBD2 identical over 7 bases. The sequencing used PBMCs, collected after 24 months of ibrutinib treatment. The CDR3 here is CASSPPWTGGDTQYF. The CDR3, as DNA: TGTGCCAGCAGCCCTCCCTGGACGGGGGGAGATACGCAGTATTTT. Full variable domain (outside the CDR3, taken from reference TRBV7-2 and TRBJ2-3): GAGVSQSPSNKVTEKGKDVELRCDPISGHTALYWYRQSLGQGLEFLIYFQGNSAPDKSGLPSDRFSAERTGGSVSTLTIQRTQQEDSAVYLCASSPPWTGGDTQYFGPGTRLTVL.